This T cell receptor beta chain was observed in a study of T cells in Graves' hyperthyroidism and ophthalmopathy. This clonotype was seen repeatedly, ten times or more. The V and J ends lost 2 bases and 3 bases respectively, with 4 bases between them. This CDR3 region has 12 residues. The germline V gene has CDR1 SGHAT and CDR2 FQNNGV. Researchers amplified the TCR beta CDR3 regions from RNA transcripts. The study used the HTBI primer set for a first-round RT-PCR of the TCR CDR3. TCRdb fed the multiplex PCR reads into MiXCR, producing one record per CDR3 protein. The table records approximately 600,000 distinct CDR3 sequences, roughly 15% of them present only once.

The receptor was isolated from a woman aged 35 to 49 with Graves' ophthalmopathy. The sequencing sample was made of blood. The chain employs TRBV11-2 and TRBJ1-1, with D unresolved. CDR3 sequence (DNA): TGTGCCAGCAGCTTATCGTACACTGAAGCTTTCTTT. Its protein product is CASSLSYTEAFF. Based on the CDR3 plus reference TRBV11-2 and TRBJ1-1, the full variable domain is EAGVAQSPRYKIIEKRQSVAFWCNPISGHATLYWYQQILGQGPKLLIQFQNNGVVDDSQLPKDRFSAERLKGVDSTLKIQPAKLEDSAVYLCASSLSYTEAFFGQGTRLTVV.